Shown below are 13 T cell receptor beta chains from a single sample sequenced in a study of radiotherapy plus CTLA-4 blockade in lung cancer. Profiled with immunoSEQ multiplex PCR; TCRdb holds only in-frame clones, not every one. The sample carries about 87,000 clones, around 86% recorded once. The specimen was peripheral blood, collected from a patient treated with radiotherapy plus ipilimumab. These receptors came from a human donor with non-small cell lung cancer that progressed on radiotherapy plus ipilimumab.

The chain combines TRBV5-1 with TRBJ2-5; TRBD1 matches 8 bases. J was trimmed by 4 bases and V by 7 bases; bases with no gene match: 3. This CDR3 has 12 amino acids. Germline CDR1 SGHRS, CDR2 YFSETQ. Written as DNA, the CDR3 is TGCGCCAGCCGGACAGGGATAGAGACCCAGTACTTC. This encodes CASRTGIETQYF.

The chain links TRBV7-2 to TRBJ2-3, with a possible D match to TRBD2 (5 bases). V gave up 5 bases and J gave up 0 bases, with 12 bases separating them. The V gene's germline CDR1 is SGHTA and CDR2 FQGNSA. This CDR3 spans 15 amino acids. CDR3 sequence (DNA): TGTGCCAGCAGCACATCTAGCCAGAGCACAGATACGCAGTATTTT. Amino acid sequence: CASSTSSQSTDTQYF.

The chain links TRBV9 to TRBJ2-7; 7 nucleotides align to TRBD2. Germline CDR1 reads SGDLS; CDR2 reads YYNGEE. This CDR3 contains 15 residues. V shed 2 bases, J shed 3 bases, and the junction held 8 bases outside the gene matches. The CDR3 is CASSVRPSGDYEQYF. The CDR3 DNA sequence: TGTGCCAGCAGCGTCCGGCCTAGCGGAGACTACGAGCAGTACTTC.

The genes are TRBV5-1 and TRBJ2-3; D gene ambiguous. This CDR3 contains 14 residues. CDR1 and CDR2 (germline): SGHRS, YFSETQ. Trimming took 0 bases from V and 4 from J, leaving 9 bases between them. For the CDR3, the DNA is TGCGCCAGCAGCTTGGAGCGTCGGGCAGATACGCAGTATTTT. Amino acid sequence: CASSLERRADTQYF.

The DNA of the CDR3 is TGTGCCAGCAGTTACTCGGGTCCCACAGGGAAAGCTTTCTTT. It codes for CASSYSGPTGKAFF. The chain is built from TRBV6-5 and TRBJ1-1; tentative D call: TRBD1 (6 bases). Germline assignment: CDR1 MNHEY and CDR2 SVGAGI. V was cut by 0 bases and J by 9 bases, with 14 bases left in between. This CDR3 comprises 14 residues.

The chain recombines TRBV4-2 with TRBJ1-4; the match to TRBD1 covers 7 bases. V was pared by 2 bases and J by 3 bases, with 3 bases of the junction left unmatched. The CDR3 covers 15 residues. Per the germline V gene, CDR1 is LGHNA and CDR2 is YNFKEQ. CDR3 bases: TGTGCCAGCAGCCAAACGACAGGGTCTAATGAAAAACTGTTTTTT. Its translation is CASSQTTGSNEKLFF.

The genes are TRBV6-1 and TRBJ2-2; TRBD2 matches at 14 bases. Trimming took 11 bases from V and 6 from J; bases not matched to a gene: 5. The CDR3 spans 14 residues. Looked up from germline, CDR1 is MNHNS and CDR2 is SASEGT. DNA of the CDR3: TGTGCCGCGACTAGCGGGAGGGCCTCCGGGGAGCTGTTTTTT. It is translated as CAATSGRASGELFF.

The chain combines TRBV20-1 with TRBJ2-7; D is possibly TRBD2 (5 bases). Germline CDR1 DFQATT, CDR2 SNEGSKA (reference sequence). The CDR3 sequence is 10 residues long. The DNA for the CDR3 is TGCAGCCCCAAGGGCGGGGAGCAGTACTTC. Translated, it gives CSPKGGEQYF.

This chain joins TRBV20-1 and TRBJ1-2; no clear D. In germline, CDR1 is DFQATT, CDR2 SNEGSKA (reference sequence). Trimming cost V 0 bases and J 11 bases, with 10 bases left between them. CDR3 length: 11 residues. In DNA, the CDR3 is TGCAGTGCTAGAGATCAAGCACTTTACACCTTC. Its protein product is CSARDQALYTF.

The chain is built from TRBV29-1 and TRBJ2-2, with TRBD1 identical over 7 bases. V gave up 2 bases and J gave up 6 bases; unmatched junction bases: 12. Germline V gene lookup returns CDR1 SQVTM and CDR2 ANQGSEA. CDR3 length equals 16 residues. CDR3 nucleotides: TGCAGCGTTGAACCACAGGGGAAATTTGGTTCCGGGGAGCTGTTTTTT. It yields the protein CSVEPQGKFGSGELFF.

The rearrangement links TRBV4-1 to TRBJ2-7, with 12 bases lining up with TRBD1. CDR1 MGHRA and CDR2 YSYEKL come from the germline V gene. The CDR3 contains 16 residues. The V gene end was trimmed by 3 bases and the J gene end by 6 bases; junction bases not matched to a gene: 9. The DNA of the CDR3 is TGCGCCAGCAGCCAGGACTCGGGACAGGGGGCCGGCGAGCAGTACTTC. As protein: CASSQDSGQGAGEQYF.

The V and J genes are TRBV7-2 and TRBJ2-5; possible D gene TRBD2, 5 bases. CDR1 SGHTA and CDR2 FQGNSA come from the germline V gene. The CDR3 has 11 residues. Trimming stripped 6 bases from V and 4 bases from J, with 6 bases between. The CDR3 region is CASRLAETQYF. The CDR3 nucleotides read TGTGCCAGCAGGCTAGCAGAGACCCAGTACTTC.

The chain carries TRBV7-9 and TRBJ1-5, with no clear D. Germline CDR1 reads SEHNR; CDR2 reads FQNEAQ (reference sequence). This CDR3 region has 15 residues. The germline V and J ends were trimmed by 0 bases and 1 base, with 7 bases remaining between them. CDR3 residues: CASSLAGLSNQPQHF. The CDR3 region has the DNA TGTGCCAGCAGCTTAGCTGGGCTCAGCAATCAGCCCCAGCATTTT.